Listed here is a single T cell receptor (beta chain). Antigen unknown. The sample comes from a study of cytomegalovirus exposure and HLA in healthy donors. Study results and limitations: Diagnosis of cytomegalovirus status made by the classifier reportedly showed high specificity and sensitivity.

60 Vbeta and 13 Jbeta primers were used in PCR. The protocol was immunoSEQ multiplex PCR, while the TCRdb copy is restricted to in-frame clones and leaves out a portion. The sample has 100,000 to 150,000 clones, about 78% seen once. Donors consisted of healthy bone marrow donors. Germline V gene sequence: CDR1 LNHDA, CDR2 SQIVND (reference sequence). The CDR3 is made up of 16 amino acids. The J segment lost 5 bases and the V segment lost 5 bases, leaving 12 bases of the junction unmatched. The V gene is TRBV19, the J gene TRBJ2-5, with 9 bases lining up with TRBD1. This TCR derives from a man aged 45-65 years in good health and CMV-seropositive. Sequencing was performed on PBMCs. The CDR3 DNA is TGTGCCAGTAGTCAACAGGGGGCTCCGGGACGGGAGACCCAGTACTTC. Amino acids: CASSQQGAPGRETQYF.